This section outlines one TCR beta chain sequence together with its context. The data originate from a study of CD8 T cells in ankylosing spondylitis. Making the TCR beta libraries involved quantitative 5'-RACE with molecular barcodes. TCRdb reprocessed the 5' RACE reads via MiXCR and lists one record per CDR3 protein. Of 250,000 or so distinct CDR3 sequences listed, 18% are singletons. Sequences were obtained from blood, either unsorted or a sorted T cell fraction (not recorded which). This TCR came from a male donor with ankylosing spondylitis or in good health (not recorded which).

The CDR3 DNA follows: TGCGCCAGCAGCTTGCCGACTAGCGGGAGGGCCCACACCGGGGAGCTGTTTTTT. Translated, it gives CASSLPTSGRAHTGELFF. The genes are TRBV5-1 and TRBJ2-2, with TRBD2 matching over 14 bases. CDR1 and CDR2 (germline): SGHRS, YFSETQ. V dropped 1 base and J dropped 3; count of bases not matched to a gene: 5. CDR3 length equals 18 residues. The variable domain in full, completed from reference TRBV5-1 and TRBJ2-2, reads KAGVTQTPRYLIKTRGQQVTLSCSPISGHRSVSWYQQTPGQGLQFLFEYFSETQRNKGNFPGRFSGRQFSNSRSEMNVSTLELGDSALYLCASSLPTSGRAHTGELFFGEGSRLTVL.